The T cell receptor (beta chain) described here comes from a study of T cell responses to AZD1222 COVID-19 vaccine. About the research overall: Second-dose recipients at about 4 or about 12 weeks were treated as one pooled group. Findings of the study overall: Vaccination with two AZD1222 doses was followed by a rise in Spike-specific TCR breadth and depth. In all cases, repertoires were sampled only after the peak T cell response.

With V trimmed by 6 bases and J by 13 bases, 8 bases remained unmatched. This CDR3 has 12 amino acids. As for this clone: The antigen is undetermined.

Only in-frame clones appear in the TCRdb table, and some are missing; sequencing was by immunoSEQ multiplex PCR. The sample includes just over 150,000 clones, about nine tenths of them seen just once. The sequence came from an adult in good health. The sequencing here drew on peripheral blood, taken on day 0 of AZD1222 vaccination. The chain couples TRBV12-3 or TRBV12-4 to TRBJ1-4; 7 bases are a match to TRBD1. This CDR3 is CASSQRDRRLFF. The CDR3 nucleotides read TGTGCCAGCAGCCAACGGGACAGACGACTGTTTTTT.